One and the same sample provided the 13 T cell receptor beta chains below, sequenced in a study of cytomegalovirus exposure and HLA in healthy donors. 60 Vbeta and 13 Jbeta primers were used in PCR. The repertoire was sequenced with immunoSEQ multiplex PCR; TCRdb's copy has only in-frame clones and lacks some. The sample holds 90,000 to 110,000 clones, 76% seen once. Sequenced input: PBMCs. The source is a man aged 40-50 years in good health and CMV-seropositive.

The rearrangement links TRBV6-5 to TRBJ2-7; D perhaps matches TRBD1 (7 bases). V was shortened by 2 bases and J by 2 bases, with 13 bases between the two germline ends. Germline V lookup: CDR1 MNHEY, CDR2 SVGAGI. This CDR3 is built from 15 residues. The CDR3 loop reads CASSYVTGRTYEQYF. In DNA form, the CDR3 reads TGTGCCAGCAGTTACGTGACAGGGAGGACCTACGAGCAGTACTTC.

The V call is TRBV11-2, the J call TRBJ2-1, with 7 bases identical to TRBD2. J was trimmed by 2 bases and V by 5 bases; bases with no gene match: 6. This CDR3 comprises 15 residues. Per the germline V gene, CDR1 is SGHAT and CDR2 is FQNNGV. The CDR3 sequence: CASSPLGGPYNEQFF. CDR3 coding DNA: TGTGCCAGCAGCCCTTTGGGAGGGCCCTACAATGAGCAGTTCTTC.

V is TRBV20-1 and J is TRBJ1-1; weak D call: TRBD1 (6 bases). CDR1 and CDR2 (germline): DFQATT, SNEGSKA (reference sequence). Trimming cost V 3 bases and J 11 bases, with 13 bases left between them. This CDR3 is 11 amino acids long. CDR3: CSARGGQGAFF. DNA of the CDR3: TGCAGTGCTAGGGGGGGGCAGGGGGCTTTCTTT.

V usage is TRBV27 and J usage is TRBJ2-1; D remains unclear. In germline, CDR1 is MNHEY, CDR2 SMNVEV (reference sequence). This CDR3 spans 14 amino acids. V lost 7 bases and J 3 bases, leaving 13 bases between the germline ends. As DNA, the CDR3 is TGTGCCAGCAAGGAGAGTTTGGTCTACAATGAGCAGTTCTTC. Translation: CASKESLVYNEQFF.

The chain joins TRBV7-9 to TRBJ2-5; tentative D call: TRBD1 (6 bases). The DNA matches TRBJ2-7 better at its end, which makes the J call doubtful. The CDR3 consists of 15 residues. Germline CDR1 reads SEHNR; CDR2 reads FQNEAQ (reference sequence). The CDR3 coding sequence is TGTGCCAGCAGCTCTCGAGACAGGCCCCCGTACGAGCAGTACTTC. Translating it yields CASSSRDRPPYEQYF.

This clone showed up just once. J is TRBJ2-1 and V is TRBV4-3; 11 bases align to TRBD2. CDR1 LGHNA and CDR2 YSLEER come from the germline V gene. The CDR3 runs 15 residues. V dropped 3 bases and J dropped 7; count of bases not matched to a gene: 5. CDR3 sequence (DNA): TGCGCCAGCAGCCAGACTAGCGGGATATCGAATGAGCAGTTCTTC. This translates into CASSQTSGISNEQFF.

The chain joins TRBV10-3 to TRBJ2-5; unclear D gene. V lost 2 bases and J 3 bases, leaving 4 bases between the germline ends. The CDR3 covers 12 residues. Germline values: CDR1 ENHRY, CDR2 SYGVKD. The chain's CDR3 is CAISETEETQYF. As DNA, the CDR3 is TGTGCCATCAGTGAGACAGAAGAGACCCAGTACTTC.

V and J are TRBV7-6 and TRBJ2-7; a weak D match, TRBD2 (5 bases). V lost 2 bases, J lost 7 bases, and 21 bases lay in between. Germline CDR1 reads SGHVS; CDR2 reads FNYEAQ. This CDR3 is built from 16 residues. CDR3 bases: TGTGCCAGCAGCTTATTCGGGGATCAGAGACCTACAGAGCAGTACTTC. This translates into CASSLFGDQRPTEQYF. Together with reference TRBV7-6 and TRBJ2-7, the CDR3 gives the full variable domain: GAGVSQSPRYKVTKRGQDVALRCDPISGHVSLYWYRQALGQGPEFLTYFNYEAQQDKSGLPNDRFSAERPEGSISTLTIQRTEQRDSAMYRCASSLFGDQRPTEQYFGPGTRLTVT.

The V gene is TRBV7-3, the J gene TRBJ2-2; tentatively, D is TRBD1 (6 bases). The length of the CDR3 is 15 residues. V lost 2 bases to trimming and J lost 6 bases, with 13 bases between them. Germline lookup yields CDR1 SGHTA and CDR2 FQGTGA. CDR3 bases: TGTGCCAGCAGCTTAGGGGGCGCGGGCGCCGGGGAGCTGTTTTTT. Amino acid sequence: CASSLGGAGAGELFF.

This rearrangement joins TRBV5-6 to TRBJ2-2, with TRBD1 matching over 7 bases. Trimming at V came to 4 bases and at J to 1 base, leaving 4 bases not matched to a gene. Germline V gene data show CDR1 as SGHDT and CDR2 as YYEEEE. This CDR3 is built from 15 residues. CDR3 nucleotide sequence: TGTGCCAGCAGCCGTTGGACAGGGAACACCGGGGAGCTGTTTTTT. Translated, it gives CASSRWTGNTGELFF.

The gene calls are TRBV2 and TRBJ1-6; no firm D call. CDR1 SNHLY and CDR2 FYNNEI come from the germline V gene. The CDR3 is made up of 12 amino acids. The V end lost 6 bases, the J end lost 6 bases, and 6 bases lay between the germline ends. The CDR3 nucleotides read TGTGCCAGCAGGGAACTTAATTCACCCCTCCACTTT. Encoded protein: CASRELNSPLHF.

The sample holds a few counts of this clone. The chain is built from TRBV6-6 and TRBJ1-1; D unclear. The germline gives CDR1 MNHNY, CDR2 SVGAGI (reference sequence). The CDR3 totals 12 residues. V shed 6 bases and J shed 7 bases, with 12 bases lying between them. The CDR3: CASSPSGIEAFF. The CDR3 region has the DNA TGTGCCAGCAGCCCCAGCGGAATTGAAGCTTTCTTT.

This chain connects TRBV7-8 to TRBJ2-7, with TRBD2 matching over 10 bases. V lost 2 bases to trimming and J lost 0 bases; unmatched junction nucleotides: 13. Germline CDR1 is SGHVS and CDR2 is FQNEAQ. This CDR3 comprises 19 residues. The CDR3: CASSLYRLAGAQSSYEQYF. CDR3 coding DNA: TGTGCCAGCAGCTTATATCGGCTAGCGGGGGCCCAGAGCTCCTACGAGCAGTACTTC.